This T cell receptor beta chain was observed in a study of CD8 T cells in ankylosing spondylitis. This clonotype showed up many times. Its antigen remains unidentified. Trimming took 4 bases from V and 8 from J; bases not matched to a gene: 11. Germline CDR1 SGDLS, CDR2 YYNGEE. The CDR3 covers 16 residues. Libraries of TCR beta came from quantitative 5'-RACE with molecular barcodes. TCRdb recomputed calls from the 5' RACE reads with MiXCR, one row per CDR3 protein. The sample has about 35,000 distinct CDR3 sequences; about 3% are singletons. The study, taken as a whole, reports: What seemed typical of ankylosing spondylitis blood was a TCR beta motif built from several highly homologous variants. Reported data indicate significant enrichment of disease-linked clones within matched ankylosing spondylitis synovial fluid. Previous work reported some of these motif variants in the synovial fluid and blood of reactive arthritis.

This receptor was identified in a male donor with ankylosing spondylitis or in good health (not recorded which). The chain recombines TRBV9 with TRBJ2-1, with 11 bases lining up with TRBD2. The sequenced sample consisted of blood, either unsorted or a sorted T cell fraction (not recorded which). CDR3 sequence reads: CASSQGTSGPRDEQFF. In nucleotides, the CDR3 is TGTGCCAGCAGCCAAGGGACTAGCGGTCCCCGGGATGAGCAGTTCTTC.